This TCR beta chain comes out of a study of blood T cell repertoires in COVID-19 (dated by TCRdb to about 2020). As for the study more broadly: Collaborator samples came from the United States, Italy and Spain and covered acute and convalescent phases of COVID-19. The material from the prospective study consisted of cDNA or gDNA derived from T cells, B-cell-depleted T cells, or PBMCs. Deeply sampled blood TCRbeta repertoires from subjects exposed to, actively infected with, or recovered from COVID-19 were included in the dataset. The repertoires were released in a freely available public database intended as a resource for research on the immune response to SARS-CoV-2. The samples were drawn from the first 160 participants of the ongoing ImmuneRACE study and from 1,254 subjects provided by 6 global collaborators. A de-identified subject ID, COVID-19 status, age in years and sex were almost always included in the sample metadata. Where available, HLA class I and class II types were taken from metadata supplied by the sample provider and were not determined by assay-based typing.

The study at large found these results: Clinical and demographic metadata were provided uncurated, with the amount varying by source and participant.

Comments on this clone: It lacks a known antigen. No much larger clonotype is one base removed from it; base qualities were not supplied.

Participants in the prospective study were aged about 18 to 95 years, lived in 20 to 25 United States geographic areas, and enrolled through a virtual design. To assign participants to cohorts, the prospective study relied on clinical history that participants themselves reported in a screening survey and a study questionnaire. Recovered participants in ImmuneRACE Cohort 3 were defined by two consecutive negative NP/OP PCR tests, clearance by a healthcare professional, or resolution of symptoms. In the prospective study, mobile phlebotomists collected whole blood, serum and a nasopharyngeal or oropharyngeal swab from each participant. Participants in the prospective study had the option to provide additional blood draws and questionnaires over an approximately 2-month period. Blood samples from the prospective study were shipped frozen or at room temperature prior to DNA extraction. The CDR3 starts with the cysteine, ends with the phenylalanine, and has 14 residues. Just the 42-base CDR3 DNA is kept, in frame starting at base 1. Trimming accounts for 3 bases at V and 1 base at J, while the number of junction bases matched to no gene is 3. CDR1 and CDR2 (SGDLS, YYNGEE) derive from the germline V gene.

TCRbeta CDR3 regions were amplified from genomic DNA using the immunoSEQ Assay, a bias-controlled multiplex PCR. In the authors' own workflow: Nucleated cell counts per sample were estimated from amplification of reference gene primers within the assay. Sequence reads were collapsed and filtered to measure the absolute abundance of every unique TCRbeta CDR3 rearrangement. For each sample, productive Simpson clonality was calculated by taking the square root of Simpson's diversity index across productive rearrangements. This immuneACCESS table, as held by TCRdb, lists in-frame sequences with V and J called but not all clones. Of the missing ones, under half trace to an unresolved V gene in checked studies; the others have no known cause. V and J calls and clone size come straight from that table; D and trimming were deduced from the DNA. The sample profile shows hundreds of thousands of clones; under 95% of them were found once. Jointly, the top ten make up approximately 2.5% of the sample.

This receptor was taken from a man between 60 and 75 years old who had recovered from COVID-19. The chain is made from TRBV9 and TRBJ1-2, and TRBD1 matches 7 of the central bases. The specimen was PBMCs or T cells enriched from blood (not recorded which). The CDR3 protein sequence reads: CASSARQGNYGYTF. The DNA sequence reads TGTGCCAGCAGCGCCCGACAGGGTAACTATGGCTACACCTTC.